These 16 T cell receptor beta chains were all obtained from the same sample, sequenced in a study of blood T cells in healthy people across ages. Combining a sample-barcoded 5' primer with a J-beta primer mix, a second PCR ran for 7 to 11 cycles. In TCRdb, the 5' RACE reads were re-called with MiXCR into one record per CDR3 protein. The table includes hundreds of thousands of distinct CDR3 sequences, 35% to 45% detected once. The sample was blood. The receptors come from a woman between 55 and 75 years old in good health.

This clonotype appeared a few times. This chain uses TRBV11-2 with TRBJ2-3; 9 nucleotides agree with TRBD2. V shed 3 bases and J 4 bases; nucleotides not matched to a gene: 5. The CDR3 covers 15 residues. In germline, CDR1 is SGHAT, CDR2 FQNNGV. The CDR3 reads CASSLVLAGPDTQYF. CDR3 in DNA: TGTGCCAGCAGCTTGGTACTAGCGGGTCCAGATACGCAGTATTTT.

This clonotype was seen repeatedly, ten times or more. The genes are TRBV6-5 and TRBJ2-3; perhaps TRBD1 as D (5 bases). This CDR3 spans 13 amino acids. V was pared by 5 bases and J by 6 bases, with 12 bases between. Germline assignment: CDR1 MNHEY and CDR2 SVGAGI. Here the CDR3 DNA reads TGTGCCAGCAGTGAACCCCCAGGGGATACGCAGTATTTT. This translates into CASSEPPGDTQYF.

This clonotype was seen a handful of times. The chain joins TRBV19 to TRBJ1-2; the D is unclear. From germline, CDR1 is LNHDA and CDR2 SQIVND (reference sequence). V dropped 4 bases and J dropped 4 bases, with 7 bases sitting between them. The CDR3 length is 12 residues. In nucleotides, the CDR3 is TGTGCCAGTAGTAAGACAATCTATGGCTACACCTTC. Its translation is CASSKTIYGYTF.

There are a few counts of this clonotype. The CDR3, as DNA: TGTGCCAGCAAATGGAACTACGAGCAGTACTTC. It translates to CASKWNYEQYF. V usage is TRBV6-6 and J usage is TRBJ2-7; D uncertain. CDR3 length: 11 amino acids. Trimming left V 7 bases short and J 3 bases short, with 7 bases between. The V gene's germline CDR1 is MNHNY and CDR2 SVGAGI (reference sequence).

The chain employs TRBV29-1 and TRBJ1-1; D not resolved. This CDR3 is 16 amino acids long. V lost 3 bases and J lost 6, with 23 bases in between. Germline assignment: CDR1 SQVTM and CDR2 ANQGSEA. This CDR3 reads CSVDQSYSALKAEAFF. The DNA of the CDR3 is TGCAGCGTTGACCAGTCTTACAGTGCTTTAAAGGCTGAAGCTTTCTTT.

The chain uses TRBV18 and TRBJ1-2; D gene uncertain. The germline V gene has CDR1 KGHSH and CDR2 LQKENI. This CDR3 has 13 residues. V dropped 2 bases and J dropped 4 bases, with 8 bases sitting between them. This CDR3 is CASSPWGTYGYTF. The CDR3, as DNA: TGTGCCAGCTCACCATGGGGAACCTATGGCTACACCTTC.

Comment on this clonotype: A single base separates this from a much larger clone, so it may be a read error. The CDR3 region has the DNA TGCGCCAGCAGCTTGGCCGGGGGGACAGGGCGCAATGAGCAGTACTTC. Translated, it gives CASSLAGGTGRNEQYF. The chain carries TRBV5-1 and TRBJ2-1, with TRBD1 matching 9 bases. The end of the DNA aligns better with TRBJ2-7, so the J call may be wrong. This CDR3 is 16 amino acids long. The germline CDR1 and CDR2 sequences are SGHRS and YFSETQ.

This clonotype was observed at least ten times. This chain links TRBV5-1 with TRBJ2-1; TRBD2 aligns across 11 bases. V trimming: 4 bases; J trimming: 2 bases; junction bases outside the gene matches: 2. Per germline, CDR1 SGHRS and CDR2 YFSETQ. The CDR3 runs to 15 residues. The CDR3 region is CASSTLAGAYNEQFF. The CDR3, as DNA: TGCGCCAGCAGCACACTAGCGGGAGCCTACAATGAGCAGTTCTTC.

The V call is TRBV20-1, the J call TRBJ1-1; D is unresolved. CDR3 length equals 11 residues. Per germline, CDR1 DFQATT and CDR2 SNEGSKA (reference sequence). Trimming stripped 2 bases from V and 4 bases from J, with 5 bases between. As DNA, the CDR3 is TGCAGTGCTAGAAAGGGCACTGAAGCTTTCTTT. It translates to CSARKGTEAFF.

This sequence joins TRBV20-1 and TRBJ2-3; D perhaps matches TRBD2 (6 bases). CDR3 size: 15 residues. Germline CDR1 reads DFQATT; CDR2 reads SNEGSKA (reference sequence). V lost 6 bases, J lost 2 bases, and 18 bases lay in between. The CDR3 is CSAIGGTSNTDTQYF. In DNA form, the CDR3 reads TGCAGTGCAATCGGAGGGACTTCTAACACAGATACGCAGTATTTT.

This clonotype showed up many times. The chain is built from TRBV6-6 and TRBJ2-1; maybe TRBD2 (7 bases). This CDR3 region has 15 residues. The V gene's germline CDR1 is MNHNY and CDR2 SVGAGI (reference sequence). Trimming removed 0 bases from V and 7 bases from J, with 13 bases in between. CDR3 protein: CASSYSGGGTNEQFF. In nucleotides, the CDR3 is TGTGCCAGCAGTTACTCAGGGGGAGGGACAAATGAGCAGTTCTTC.

The genes are TRBV6-1 and TRBJ2-5; a possible D gene is TRBD2 (5 bases). Near its end, the DNA agrees better with TRBJ2-7, so the J call may be wrong. This CDR3 spans 14 amino acids. Germline-derived CDR1 and CDR2 are MNHNS and SASEGT. The DNA of the CDR3 is TGTGCCAGCAGTGGGGAACTAGTGGGAGTCGAGCAGTACTTC. Amino acid sequence: CASSGELVGVEQYF.

The gene calls are TRBV20-1 and TRBJ2-3; 8 nucleotides line up with TRBD2. J gave up 2 bases and V 5 bases, and 6 bases lay outside the gene matches. There are 14 residues in the CDR3. Germline loops: CDR1 DFQATT, CDR2 SNEGSKA (reference sequence). This CDR3 reads CSAHSGEVTDTQYF. In DNA form, the CDR3 reads TGCAGTGCTCATAGCGGGGAGGTCACAGATACGCAGTATTTT.

V usage is TRBV20-1 and J usage is TRBJ2-1, with 7 bases identical to TRBD2. The CDR3 totals 15 residues. Germline-derived CDR1 and CDR2 are DFQATT and SNEGSKA (reference sequence). V was pared by 6 bases and J by 0 bases, with 8 bases of the junction left unmatched. This CDR3 reads CSARRAGDSYNEQFF. The CDR3 DNA follows: TGCAGTGCGAGGAGGGCGGGGGACTCCTACAATGAGCAGTTCTTC.

The gene calls are TRBV20-1 and TRBJ2-5, with D perhaps being TRBD1 or TRBD2 (5 bases each). The length of the CDR3 is 13 residues. V was cut by 6 bases and J by 2 bases, with 13 bases left in between. Germline V lookup: CDR1 DFQATT, CDR2 SNEGSKA (reference sequence). The CDR3: CSARPGPQETQYF. CDR3 nucleotide sequence: TGCAGTGCCCGACCGGGGCCGCAAGAGACCCAGTACTTC.

This clonotype occurred a few times. This chain uses TRBV3-1 with TRBJ2-7, with a possible D match to TRBD2 (6 bases). The CDR3 consists of 14 residues. Germline-derived CDR1 and CDR2 are LGHDT and YNNKEL (reference sequence). The V end was cut by 0 bases, the J end by 3 bases, with 9 bases between. CDR3 bases: TGTGCCAGCAGCCAAGATGGAGGGGTCTACGAGCAGTACTTC. Protein: CASSQDGGVYEQYF.